This note documents a single T cell receptor beta chain sequence. Its antigen is not yet known. Base qualities are missing; no much larger clone stands one base away. CDR1 SGDLS and CDR2 YYNGEE are derived from the germline V gene. The cysteine opens and the phenylalanine closes a CDR3 of 14 amino acids. This entry keeps only the CDR3 DNA: 42 bases, framed from base 1. The germline ends are 11 bases apart after V is trimmed by 4 bases and J by 2 bases. The entry originates in a study of blood T cell repertoires in COVID-19 (dated by TCRdb to about 2020). Context from the whole study: The collaborator samples originated in the United States, Italy and Spain and spanned the acute and convalescent phases of COVID-19. The prospective study material was composed of cDNA or gDNA derived from T cells, B-cell-depleted T cells, or PBMCs. Subjects who had been exposed to COVID-19, were actively infected with it, or had recovered from it provided the deeply sampled blood TCRbeta repertoires that made up the dataset. The repertoires were released in a freely available public database intended as a resource for research on the immune response to SARS-CoV-2. Samples were obtained from the ongoing ImmuneRACE study (first 160 participants) and from 950 to 1,500 subjects provided by 6 global collaborators. Nearly every sample came with metadata listing a de-identified subject ID, COVID-19 status, age in years and sex. HLA class I and class II types, where available, came from metadata supplied by the sample provider rather than from assay-based typing.

TCRbeta CDR3 regions were amplified from genomic DNA by means of the immunoSEQ Assay, a bias-controlled multiplex PCR. As for the authors' bioinformatics: The number of nucleated cells in each sample was estimated from the amplification of reference gene primers within the assay. Sequence reads were collapsed and filtered to measure the absolute abundance of every unique TCRbeta CDR3 rearrangement. Productive Simpson clonality was computed per sample as the square root of Simpson's diversity index over productive rearrangements. TCRdb took over this immuneACCESS table, retaining in-frame rearrangements with V and J assigned. Such tables are incomplete; in checked studies, under half of the missing clones stem from an unresolved V gene, and the remainder is unexplained. That table furnishes V, J and clone size, whereas the DNA furnished D and trimming. The sample table shows 320,000 or so clones, and more than 75% are seen once. The ten largest clones add up to 0.9% to 1.2% of the sample.

Beyond this particular receptor, the publication reports: How much clinical and demographic metadata was included differed by source and by participant, and the metadata was provided uncurated.

Participants in the prospective study were aged roughly 18 to 100 years, lived in 24 United States geographic areas, and enrolled through a virtual design. In the prospective study, participants were assigned to cohorts based on the clinical history participants reported in a screening survey and a study questionnaire. ImmuneRACE Cohort 3 recovered participants were defined by two consecutive negative NP/OP PCR tests, healthcare professional clearance, or symptom resolution. In the prospective study, whole blood, serum and a nasopharyngeal or oropharyngeal swab were collected from each participant by mobile phlebotomists. Prospective study participants could optionally give additional blood draws and questionnaires over an approximately 2-month period. Before DNA extraction, blood samples from the prospective study were shipped at room temperature or frozen.

The clonotype originates from a woman aged 25 to 39 who had recovered from COVID-19. The sample was PBMCs or T cells enriched from blood (not recorded which). The chain couples TRBV9 to TRBJ2-3; the D gene is perhaps TRBD2, on 5 matching bases. The DNA reads TGTGCCAGCAGCCCCAGCGGCTCCACAGATACGCAGTATTTT. This translates into CASSPSGSTDTQYF. Where the CDR3 stops, the reference TRBV9 and TRBJ2-3 genes take over; the full variable domain is DSGVTQTPKHLITATGQRVTLRCSPRSGDLSVYWYQQSLDQGLQFLIQYYNGEERAKGNILERFSAQQFPDLHSELNLSSLELGDSALYFCASSPSGSTDTQYFGPGTRLTVL.